The 25 T cell receptor beta chains given below trace back to one sample, sequenced in a study of cytomegalovirus exposure and HLA in healthy donors. Vbeta (60) and Jbeta (13) primers were used in the PCR. The table came from immunoSEQ multiplex PCR; TCRdb's copy has only in-frame clones and leaves some out. The table lists about 140,000 clones, around 75% of them singletons, with approximately 2.8% in the top ten. Sequencing was done on a sample of PBMCs. Source of these receptors: a female donor in good health and CMV-seronegative.

The rearrangement links TRBV7-9 to TRBJ1-6; TRBD1 is a possible D gene (6 bases). The germline V gene has CDR1 SEHNR and CDR2 FQNEAQ (reference sequence). Trimming took off 5 bases at V and 13 bases at J, with 24 bases between the two ends. The length of the CDR3 is 16 residues. CDR3 sequence (DNA): TGTGCCAGCAGCCTCGGACAGCTCGGGGTGGGGGGGCCCCTCCACTTT. Translation gives CASSLGQLGVGGPLHF. Full variable domain (remainder filled in from reference TRBV7-9 and TRBJ1-6): DTGVSQNPRHKITKRGQNVTFRCDPISEHNRLYWYRQTLGQGPEFLTYFQNEAQLEKSRLLSDRFSAERPKGSFSTLEIQRTEQGDSAMYLCASSLGQLGVGGPLHFGNGTRLTVT.

This clone has only one observation. The V and J genes are TRBV30 and TRBJ2-1; TRBD1 matches at 9 bases. J gave up 2 bases and V 8 bases, and 7 bases lay outside the gene matches. Germline loops: CDR1 GTSNPN, CDR2 SVGIG (reference sequence). The CDR3 consists of 14 residues. CDR3 region: CALTRDRAYNEQFF. The CDR3 DNA follows: TGTGCCCTCACCCGGGACAGGGCCTACAATGAGCAGTTCTTC.

V and J are TRBV7-6 and TRBJ1-2, with TRBD1 matching over 9 bases. The CDR3 sequence is 13 residues long. Germline CDR1 and CDR2: SGHVS and FNYEAQ. The ends lost 6 bases at V and 8 bases at J; junction bases unmatched: 7. The CDR3: CASSSTGGAGYTF. CDR3 sequence (DNA): TGTGCCAGCAGTTCTACAGGGGGCGCGGGCTACACCTTC.

This clone has only a few counts. The chain combines TRBV5-1 with TRBJ2-7; TRBD1 matches at 10 bases. The CDR3 loop spans 15 amino acids. Germline lookup yields CDR1 SGHRS and CDR2 YFSETQ. V was clipped by 0 bases and J by 1 base; unmatched bases: 1. The CDR3 nucleotides read TGCGCCAGCAGCTTGGGGACAGGGGGGTCCTACGAGCAGTACTTC. This gives the protein CASSLGTGGSYEQYF.

The chain joins TRBV5-6 to TRBJ2-5; D is unresolved. Trimming removed 0 bases at V and 0 bases at J, with 6 bases between. Germline CDR1 SGHDT, CDR2 YYEEEE. This CDR3 spans 14 amino acids. The CDR3 DNA reads as TGTGCCAGCAGCTTGGCCGGTGACCAAGAGACCCAGTACTTC. It encodes CASSLAGDQETQYF.

The chain recombines TRBV10-2 with TRBJ1-1; D not certain. V shed 5 bases and J shed 5 bases, with 12 bases lying between them. This CDR3 is 13 amino acids long. In germline, CDR1 is WSHSY, CDR2 SAAADI. For the CDR3, the DNA is TGCGCCAGCAGTAAGATGCCGCGGACTGAAGCTTTCTTT. It translates to CASSKMPRTEAFF.

J is TRBJ1-4 and V is TRBV5-1, with D maybe TRBD1 (6 bases). The CDR3 spans 15 residues. Germline V CDR1 and CDR2: SGHRS, YFSETQ. V shed 3 bases and J shed 7 bases, with 16 bases lying between them. This chain's CDR3 is CASSSIRQVSEKLFF. In DNA, the CDR3 is TGCGCCAGCAGCTCAATTCGACAGGTTTCTGAAAAACTGTTTTTT.

V gene TRBV28 combines with J gene TRBJ2-4, with D maybe TRBD2 (5 bases). Per the germline V gene, CDR1 is MDHEN and CDR2 is SYDVKM. The CDR3 runs 13 residues. Trimming removed 4 bases from V and 8 bases from J, with 12 bases in between. The CDR3 DNA reads TGTGCCAGCAGTTCCCCGAGGGTGGACATTCAGTACTTC. Translating gives CASSSPRVDIQYF.

Points on this clone: Other nucleotide sequences from this sample produce the same CDR3. This chain joins TRBV27 and TRBJ2-1; possible D gene TRBD2, 5 bases. The ends were cut back, 3 bases at V and 7 bases at J, with 7 bases in the middle. In germline, CDR1 is MNHEY, CDR2 SMNVEV (reference sequence). The CDR3 contains 12 residues. CDR3 coding DNA: TGTGCCAGCAGTTTCAGAGGGAATGAGCAGTTCTTC. Encoded protein: CASSFRGNEQFF.

This clone was picked up one time. The chain is built from TRBV7-9 and TRBJ1-2; D is ambiguous. From germline, CDR1 is SEHNR and CDR2 FQNEAQ (reference sequence). The V gene lost 4 bases and the J gene lost 6 bases, with 18 bases spanning the gap. The length of the CDR3 is 15 residues. The CDR3 region is CASSSRLLPIDGYTF. The CDR3 DNA sequence: TGTGCCAGCAGCTCAAGACTGCTACCGATCGATGGCTACACCTTC. Based on the CDR3 plus reference TRBV7-9 and TRBJ1-2, the full variable domain is DTGVSQNPRHKITKRGQNVTFRCDPISEHNRLYWYRQTLGQGPEFLTYFQNEAQLEKSRLLSDRFSAERPKGSFSTLEIQRTEQGDSAMYLCASSSRLLPIDGYTFGSGTRLTVV.

Here the CDR3 DNA reads TGTGCCAGCAGTGCTGTGATGGGGCCGGGCGGGGAGCTGTTTTTT. The encoded protein is CASSAVMGPGGELFF. The rearrangement joins TRBV6-4 to TRBJ2-2; D is possibly TRBD1 (5 bases). V shed 4 bases and J shed 7 bases, with 16 bases lying between them. This CDR3 spans 15 amino acids. Germline V CDR1 and CDR2: MRHNA, SNTAGT.

This chain joins TRBV4-1 and TRBJ1-2; D remains unclear. Looked up from germline, CDR1 is MGHRA and CDR2 is YSYEKL. CDR3 size: 14 residues. V shed 6 bases and J shed 5 bases, with 16 bases lying between them. CDR3 in DNA: TGCGCCAGCAGGGACCCGGCCAGAGGGTATGGCTACACCTTC. Its translation: CASRDPARGYGYTF.

This chain links TRBV11-3 with TRBJ2-1; TRBD2 might be the D (7 bases). V gave up 5 bases and J gave up 9 bases, with 14 bases separating them. From germline, CDR1 is SGHNT and CDR2 YENEEA. CDR3 length equals 13 residues. CDR3 loop: CASSRGEGGEQFF. CDR3 DNA: TGTGCCAGCAGCAGGGGGGAGGGCGGTGAGCAGTTCTTC.

This clone was detected a few times. The chain employs TRBV15 and TRBJ2-7, with 7 positions matching TRBD2. The V segment lost 4 bases and the J segment 3 bases; nucleotides outside the gene matches: 9. The CDR3 runs to 15 residues. Germline V gene lookup returns CDR1 LNHNV and CDR2 YYDKDF (reference sequence). Here the CDR3 reads CATSIGTGGHYEQYF. CDR3 nucleotides: TGTGCCACCAGCATTGGAACGGGAGGTCACTACGAGCAGTACTTC.

Note on this clone: This CDR3 is also generated by other DNA sequences in the sample. The CDR3 reads CASRPSVDEQFF. The CDR3 DNA sequence: TGTGCCAGCAGACCTAGCGTCGATGAGCAGTTCTTC. This chain uses TRBV6-5 with TRBJ2-1; TRBD2 is a possible D gene (6 bases). Trimming took 6 bases from V and 8 from J, leaving 11 bases between them. The germline V gene encodes CDR1 MNHEY and CDR2 SVGAGI. This CDR3 region has 12 residues.

The CDR3 protein is CASSPTGVMGGEQYF. The CDR3 nucleotides are TGTGCCAGCAGCCCCACTGGAGTGATGGGGGGCGAGCAGTACTTC. The V gene is TRBV5-6, the J gene TRBJ2-7; a weak D match, TRBD2 (6 bases). The CDR3 totals 15 residues. The V gene's germline CDR1 is SGHDT and CDR2 YYEEEE. Deletions cut 4 bases from V and 6 bases from J, with 20 bases between.

This chain connects TRBV14 to TRBJ1-6; no firm D call. The CDR3 loop spans 16 amino acids. Germline loops: CDR1 SGHDN, CDR2 FVKESK. Trimming shortened V by 2 bases and J by 3 bases, and 11 bases separated the two germline ends. The CDR3 nucleotides are TGTGCCAGCAGCCAACACCCTAGCAGCTATAATTCACCCCTCCACTTT. Its translation is CASSQHPSSYNSPLHF.

The gene calls are TRBV6-6 and TRBJ2-7; TRBD1 is a possible D gene (6 bases). V shed 11 bases and J shed 5 bases, with 28 bases lying between them. CDR1 MNHNY and CDR2 SVGAGI come from the germline V gene (reference sequence). This CDR3 has 16 residues. CDR3 loop: CASHPLGAARRHEQYF. CDR3 DNA: TGTGCCTCTCACCCGCTGGGGGCGGCCCGGCGCCACGAGCAGTACTTC.

The chain is built from TRBV5-4 and TRBJ1-3; D unclear. This CDR3 spans 15 amino acids. Germline V CDR1 and CDR2: SGHNT, YYREEE (reference sequence). V dropped 7 bases and J dropped 5 bases, with 19 bases sitting between them. CDR3 sequence (DNA): TGTGCCAGCTCCCCCGACTGGAGCCCCCGAAACACCATATATTTT. Its translation: CASSPDWSPRNTIYF.

The genes are TRBV19 and TRBJ2-5; perhaps TRBD2 as D (6 bases). The CDR3 is 15 amino acids. Trimming removed 0 bases from V and 4 bases from J, with 12 bases in between. Germline V gene lookup returns CDR1 LNHDA and CDR2 SQIVND (reference sequence). The CDR3 coding sequence is TGTGCCAGTAGTATAGATAAGGAGGGAAGAGAGACCCAGTACTTC. This codes for CASSIDKEGRETQYF.

This chain connects TRBV6-6 to TRBJ2-5, with D perhaps TRBD2 (7 bases). Between the trimmed V and J ends, which lost 4 bases and 4 bases, there was a span of 19 bases. The CDR3 runs to 16 residues. Germline lookup yields CDR1 MNHNY and CDR2 SVGAGI (reference sequence). CDR3 sequence: CASSSSHGGGRETQYF. Written as DNA, the CDR3 is TGTGCCAGCAGTTCCTCCCATGGGGGGGGCCGAGAGACCCAGTACTTC.

Here the CDR3 DNA reads TGTGCCAGCAGCTTCACGCCCCCAACGAGAGAGACCCAGTACTTC. Translated: CASSFTPPTRETQYF. The rearrangement links TRBV7-2 to TRBJ2-5; D is undetermined. The CDR3 extends over 15 amino acids. V was clipped by 3 bases and J by 4 bases, with 15 bases between them. Per the germline V gene, CDR1 is SGHTA and CDR2 is FQGNSA.

V gene TRBV6-6 combines with J gene TRBJ2-7; TRBD1 matches at 7 bases. Trimming removed 9 bases from V and 2 bases from J; junction bases left unmatched: 13. This CDR3 has 15 residues. Per the germline V gene, CDR1 is MNHNY and CDR2 is SVGAGI (reference sequence). The CDR3, as DNA: TGTGCCAGTCTGCGCATCCGGGACAGAGCCTACGAGCAGTACTTC. It translates to CASLRIRDRAYEQYF.

V gene TRBV19 combines with J gene TRBJ1-5; D is unresolved. Germline V gives CDR1 LNHDA, CDR2 SQIVND (reference sequence). This CDR3 contains 15 residues. The V end was cut by 2 bases, the J end by 1 base, with 9 bases between. The CDR3 reads CASSIPQTSNQPQHF. CDR3 in DNA: TGTGCCAGTAGTATACCACAGACAAGCAATCAGCCCCAGCATTTT.

This clone was picked up one time. The J gene is TRBJ2-1, the V gene TRBV7-3, with 7 bases identical to TRBD1. The CDR3 has 14 residues. The ends lost 2 bases at V and 3 bases at J; junction bases unmatched: 1. Germline lookup yields CDR1 SGHTA and CDR2 FQGTGA. CDR3 bases: TGTGCCAGCAGCTTAGACAGGGACTACAATGAGCAGTTCTTC. Protein product: CASSLDRDYNEQFF.